Listed below are T cell receptor beta chains from one sample, sequenced in a study of OX40 agonist ivuxolimab in advanced cancers. Profiling relied on immunoSEQ multiplex PCR, and the TCRdb table lists in-frame clones only, not all of them. There are 55,000 to 75,000 clones in the sample; roughly nine tenths occur only once, and 3.8% lies in the top ten. The material sequenced was CD4+ or CD8+ T cells sorted from blood, taken in a trial of the OX40 agonist ivuxolimab. Source of these receptors: an adult with an advanced solid tumor such as melanoma, head and neck, liver or kidney cancer. Each CDR3 is given with its conserved first and last residue. D genes are given only for firm matches. Not all rows give a size; the values are once, few, many and, for expanded clones, a class.

V: TRBV14; J: TRBJ1-4; D: NA; length: 14; size: NA; CDR3: CASSLRSRNEKLFF; DNA: TGTGCCAGCAGCTTGAGAAGCCGAAATGAAAAACTGTTTTTT
V: TRBV6-1; J: TRBJ2-2; D: TRBD1; length: 14; size: NA; CDR3: CASRDRENTGELFF; DNA: TGTGCCAGCAGGGACAGGGAGAACACCGGGGAGCTGTTTTTT
V: TRBV15; J: TRBJ2-3; D: TRBD2; length: 18; size: NA; CDR3: CATSRALAGGPGTDTQYF; DNA: TGTGCCACCAGCAGAGCGCTAGCGGGAGGGCCCGGCACAGATACGCAGTATTTT
V: TRBV29-1; J: TRBJ2-1; D: NA; length: 15; size: once; CDR3: CSVVGGVGSYNEQFF; DNA: TGCAGCGTAGTCGGAGGGGTGGGCTCCTACAATGAGCAGTTCTTC
V: TRBV6-5; J: TRBJ2-6; D: NA; length: 16; size: NA; CDR3: CASSYQTGRGANVLTF; DNA: TGTGCCAGCAGTTACCAGACAGGTCGAGGGGCCAACGTCCTGACTTTC
V: TRBV13; J: TRBJ2-7; D: NA; length: 14; size: NA; CDR3: CASSLGTEHYEQYF; DNA: TGTGCCAGCAGCTTAGGGACAGAACACTACGAGCAGTACTTC
V: TRBV7-8; J: TRBJ2-2; D: NA; length: 17; size: NA; CDR3: CASSLGLSGPNTGELFF; DNA: TGTGCCAGCAGCTTAGGACTCTCCGGCCCGAACACCGGGGAGCTGTTTTTT
V: TRBV7-2; J: TRBJ2-7; D: NA; length: 11; size: once; CDR3: CASSLSYEQYF; DNA: TGTGCCAGCAGTCTGTCCTACGAGCAGTACTTC
V: TRBV2; J: TRBJ2-1; D: TRBD2; length: 17; size: NA; CDR3: CASSGLAGGSPHNEQFF; DNA: TGTGCCAGCAGTGGACTAGCGGGAGGTTCCCCACACAATGAGCAGTTCTTC
V: TRBV19; J: TRBJ1-1; D: NA; length: 14; size: NA; CDR3: CASIEGGSWGEAFF; DNA: TGTGCCAGCATCGAGGGGGGATCGTGGGGTGAAGCTTTCTTT
V: TRBV9; J: TRBJ2-3; D: TRBD2; length: 17; size: NA; CDR3: CASSVVGLAGGGDTQYF; DNA: TGTGCCAGCAGCGTAGTGGGACTAGCGGGAGGCGGCGATACGCAGTATTTT
V: TRBV4-3; J: TRBJ2-1; D: NA; length: 15; size: NA; CDR3: CASSQDGRVYNEQFF; DNA: TGCGCCAGCAGCCAAGATGGCCGCGTTTACAATGAGCAGTTCTTC
V: TRBV28; J: TRBJ2-2; D: TRBD2; length: 15; size: NA; CDR3: CASSVAGSNTGELFF; DNA: TGTGCCAGCAGTGTAGCGGGCTCAAACACCGGGGAGCTGTTTTTT
V: TRBV6-5; J: TRBJ2-7; D: NA; length: 14; size: NA; CDR3: CASSYVAGTYEQYF; DNA: TGTGCCAGCAGTTACGTAGCAGGGACCTACGAGCAGTACTTC
V: TRBV7-8; J: TRBJ1-1; D: NA; length: 14; size: NA; CDR3: CASSLGIGDAEAFF; DNA: TGTGCCAGCAGCTTAGGGATAGGGGACGCTGAAGCTTTCTTT
V: TRBV5-1; J: TRBJ2-5; D: TRBD2; length: 15; size: NA; CDR3: CASSLESSGQETQYF; DNA: TGCGCCAGCAGCTTGGAGTCTAGCGGACAAGAGACCCAGTACTTC
V: TRBV5-1; J: TRBJ2-3; D: TRBD2; length: 18; size: NA; CDR3: CASRGTSGRAFKTDTQYF; DNA: TGCGCCAGCCGAGGTACTAGCGGGAGGGCATTTAAGACAGATACGCAGTATTTT
V: TRBV15; J: TRBJ2-6; D: NA; length: 15; size: NA; CDR3: CATSAGRDPANVLTF; DNA: TGTGCCACCAGCGCGGGACGGGACCCAGCCAACGTCCTGACTTTC
V: TRBV18; J: TRBJ2-7; D: TRBD1; length: 14; size: NA; CDR3: CASSPYDRVYEQYF; DNA: TGTGCCAGCTCCCCCTACGACAGGGTTTACGAGCAGTACTTC
V: TRBV5-3; J: TRBJ2-7; D: TRBD2; length: 20; size: NA; CDR3: CARRRDLEVAGGPYPWEQYF; DNA: TGTGCCAGAAGACGTGATTTGGAAGTAGCGGGAGGGCCCTACCCGTGGGAGCAGTACTTC
V: TRBV4-1; J: TRBJ2-7; D: NA; length: 13; size: NA; CDR3: CASSPQGKAEQYF; DNA: TGCGCCAGCAGCCCGCAGGGGAAGGCCGAGCAGTACTTC
V: TRBV7-6; J: TRBJ2-7; D: TRBD1; length: 13; size: NA; CDR3: CASSPGTGYEQYF; DNA: TGTGCCAGCAGCCCCGGGACAGGGTACGAGCAGTACTTC
V: TRBV19; J: TRBJ1-2; D: NA; length: 14; size: NA; CDR3: CASSIVTGNYGYTF; DNA: TGTGCCAGTAGTATAGTCACAGGGAACTATGGCTACACCTTC
V: TRBV15; J: TRBJ2-1; D: NA; length: 19; size: NA; CDR3: CATSRVGPRSDSSYNEQFF; DNA: TGTGCCACCAGCAGAGTTGGCCCAAGAAGCGACAGCTCCTACAATGAGCAGTTCTTC
V: TRBV27; J: TRBJ2-1; D: TRBD2; length: 15; size: NA; CDR3: CASSLYPSGRLEQFF; DNA: TGTGCCAGCAGTTTATATCCTAGCGGGAGGCTTGAGCAGTTCTTC
V: TRBV7-2; J: TRBJ1-1; D: NA; length: 14; size: once; CDR3: CASSFGGEFNEAFF; DNA: TGTGCCAGCAGCTTCGGGGGTGAGTTTAATGAAGCTTTCTTT
V: TRBV4-1; J: TRBJ1-5; D: TRBD1; length: 17; size: once; CDR3: CASSQEGRTGGRQPQHF; DNA: TGCGCCAGCAGCCAAGAAGGGAGGACAGGGGGTCGTCAGCCCCAGCATTTT
V: TRBV27; J: TRBJ2-1; D: NA; length: 14; size: once; CDR3: CASSSWRERDEQFF; DNA: TGTGCCAGCAGTTCCTGGAGGGAACGGGATGAGCAGTTCTTC
V: TRBV5-1; J: TRBJ2-1; D: NA; length: 13; size: NA; CDR3: CASSLYRDNEQFF; DNA: TGCGCCAGCAGCTTATACAGAGACAATGAGCAGTTCTTC
V: TRBV29-1; J: TRBJ2-1; D: NA; length: 16; size: NA; CDR3: CSVEDPGRSSYNEQFF; DNA: TGCAGCGTTGAAGATCCAGGGCGAAGCTCCTACAATGAGCAGTTCTTC
V: TRBV28; J: TRBJ2-7; D: TRBD1; length: 14; size: NA; CDR3: CASSLRTGKGEQYF; DNA: TGTGCCAGCAGTCTCCGGACAGGGAAAGGCGAGCAGTACTTC
V: TRBV27; J: TRBJ2-2; D: NA; length: 14; size: NA; CDR3: CASSSTGYTGELFF; DNA: TGTGCCAGCAGCTCTACAGGATACACCGGGGAGCTGTTTTTT
V: TRBV6-1; J: TRBJ2-3; D: NA; length: 13; size: NA; CDR3: CASSEWETDTQYF; DNA: TGTGCCAGCAGTGAATGGGAGACAGATACGCAGTATTTT
V: TRBV5-4; J: TRBJ1-4; D: TRBD1; length: 15; size: NA; CDR3: CASSLGGDRKEKLFF; DNA: TGTGCCAGCAGCTTGGGCGGGGACAGGAAGGAAAAACTGTTTTTT